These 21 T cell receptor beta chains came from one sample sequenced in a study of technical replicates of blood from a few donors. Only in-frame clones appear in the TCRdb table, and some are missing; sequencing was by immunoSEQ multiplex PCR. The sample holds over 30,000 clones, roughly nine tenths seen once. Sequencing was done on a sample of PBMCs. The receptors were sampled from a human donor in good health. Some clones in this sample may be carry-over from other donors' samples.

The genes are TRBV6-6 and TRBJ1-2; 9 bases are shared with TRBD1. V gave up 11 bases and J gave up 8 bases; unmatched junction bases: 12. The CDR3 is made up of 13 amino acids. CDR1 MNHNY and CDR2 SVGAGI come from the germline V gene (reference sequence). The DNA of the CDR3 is TGTGCCGCACAAAATACAGGGGGCCACGGCTACACCTTC. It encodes CAAQNTGGHGYTF.

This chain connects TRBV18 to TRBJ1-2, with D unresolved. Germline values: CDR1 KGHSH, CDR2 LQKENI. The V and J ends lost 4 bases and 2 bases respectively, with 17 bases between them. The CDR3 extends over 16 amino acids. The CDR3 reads CASSQTGQPLNYGYTF. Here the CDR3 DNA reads TGTGCCAGCTCACAAACGGGTCAACCTTTAAACTATGGCTACACCTTC.

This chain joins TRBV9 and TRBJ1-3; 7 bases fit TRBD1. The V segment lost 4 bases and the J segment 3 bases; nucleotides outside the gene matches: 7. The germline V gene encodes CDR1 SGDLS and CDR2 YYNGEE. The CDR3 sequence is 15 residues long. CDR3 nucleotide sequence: TGTGCCAGCAGCCCAGGGGGGTGGGGTGGAAACACCATATATTTT. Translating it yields CASSPGGWGGNTIYF.

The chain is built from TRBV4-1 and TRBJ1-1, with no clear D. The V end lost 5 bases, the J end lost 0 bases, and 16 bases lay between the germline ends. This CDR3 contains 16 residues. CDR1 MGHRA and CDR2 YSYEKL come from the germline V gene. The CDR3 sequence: CASSATGVRMNTEAFF. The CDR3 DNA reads TGCGCCAGCAGCGCTACCGGTGTCAGGATGAACACTGAAGCTTTCTTT.

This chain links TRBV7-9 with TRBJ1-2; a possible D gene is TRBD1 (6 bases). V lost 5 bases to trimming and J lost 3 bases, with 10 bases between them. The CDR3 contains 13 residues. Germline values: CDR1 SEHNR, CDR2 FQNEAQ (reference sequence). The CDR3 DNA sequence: TGTGCCAGCAGCCTCAGGGGCTACTATGGCTACACCTTC. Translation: CASSLRGYYGYTF.

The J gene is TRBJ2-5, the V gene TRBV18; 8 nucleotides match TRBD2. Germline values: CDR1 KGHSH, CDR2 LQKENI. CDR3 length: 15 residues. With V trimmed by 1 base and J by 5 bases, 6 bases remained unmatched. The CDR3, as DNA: TGTGCCAGCTCACCACGCCGGGGGGGTTTGGAGACCCAGTACTTC. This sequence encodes CASSPRRGGLETQYF.

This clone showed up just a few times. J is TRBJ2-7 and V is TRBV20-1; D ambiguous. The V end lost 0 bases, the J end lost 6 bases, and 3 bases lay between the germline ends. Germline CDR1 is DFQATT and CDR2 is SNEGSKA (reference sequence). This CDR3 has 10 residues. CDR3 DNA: TGCAGTGCTAGAGATCGCGAGCAGTACTTC. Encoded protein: CSARDREQYF.

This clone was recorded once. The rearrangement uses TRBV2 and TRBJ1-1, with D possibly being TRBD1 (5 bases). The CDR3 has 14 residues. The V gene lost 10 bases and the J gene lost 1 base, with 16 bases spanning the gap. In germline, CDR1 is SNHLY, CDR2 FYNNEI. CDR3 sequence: CATGRAKQNTEAFF. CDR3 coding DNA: TGTGCCACCGGCAGGGCGAAACAGAACACTGAAGCTTTCTTT.

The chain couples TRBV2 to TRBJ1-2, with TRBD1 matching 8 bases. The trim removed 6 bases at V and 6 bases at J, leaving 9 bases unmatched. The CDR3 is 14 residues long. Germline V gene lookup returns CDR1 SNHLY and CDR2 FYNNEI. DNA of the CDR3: TGTGCCAGCAGCCGTAGCAGGGGGCAGGATGGCTACACCTTC. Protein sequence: CASSRSRGQDGYTF. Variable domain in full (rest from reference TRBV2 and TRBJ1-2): EPEVTQTPSHQVTQMGQEVILRCVPISNHLYFYWYRQILGQKVEFLVSFYNNEISEKSEIFDDQFSVERPDGSNFTLKIRSTKLEDSAMYFCASSRSRGQDGYTFGSGTRLTVV.

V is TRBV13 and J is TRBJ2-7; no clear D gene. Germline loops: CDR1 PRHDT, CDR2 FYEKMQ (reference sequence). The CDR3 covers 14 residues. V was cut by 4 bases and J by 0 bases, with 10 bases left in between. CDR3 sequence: CASSSREDSYEQYF. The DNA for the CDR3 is TGTGCCAGCAGCTCCCGCGAAGACTCCTACGAGCAGTACTTC.

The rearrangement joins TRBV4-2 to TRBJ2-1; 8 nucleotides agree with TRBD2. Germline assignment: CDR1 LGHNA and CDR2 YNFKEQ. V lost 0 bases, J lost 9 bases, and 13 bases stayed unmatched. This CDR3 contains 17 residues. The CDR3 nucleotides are TGTGCCAGCAGCCAAGATACAGGCGGGACTAGGTTAAGTGAGCAGTTCTTC. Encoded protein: CASSQDTGGTRLSEQFF.

As DNA, the CDR3 is TGTGCCAGCAGCGTAGGAAGGGGTGTCGAGACTTTCTTT. Translation gives CASSVGRGVETFF. V is TRBV9 and J is TRBJ1-1; possible D gene TRBD1, 5 bases. The V and J ends lost 0 bases and 12 bases respectively, with 15 bases between them. Per germline, CDR1 SGDLS and CDR2 YYNGEE. This CDR3 region has 13 residues.

This chain's CDR3 is CSVERQVGGNIQYF. The CDR3 DNA sequence: TGCAGCGTTGAAAGGCAAGTCGGAGGTAACATTCAGTACTTC. This rearrangement joins TRBV29-1 to TRBJ2-4, with D perhaps TRBD2 (5 bases). The V and J ends lost 2 bases and 7 bases respectively, with 15 bases between them. CDR1 and CDR2 from the germline V gene are SQVTM and ANQGSEA. This CDR3 has 14 residues.

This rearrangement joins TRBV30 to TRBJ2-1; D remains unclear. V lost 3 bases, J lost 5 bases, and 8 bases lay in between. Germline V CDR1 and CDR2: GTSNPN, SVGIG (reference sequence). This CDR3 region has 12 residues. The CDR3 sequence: CAWSPVDNEQFF. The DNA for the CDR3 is TGTGCCTGGAGCCCGGTGGACAATGAGCAGTTCTTC.

CDR3 loop: CASSVYAGAETQYF. The DNA of the CDR3 is TGTGCCAGCAGCGTATATGCGGGGGCGGAGACCCAGTACTTC. The chain links TRBV9 to TRBJ2-5, with D perhaps TRBD2 (7 bases). The CDR3 sequence is 14 residues long. V was pared by 1 base and J by 5 bases, with 12 bases between. Germline CDR1 and CDR2: SGDLS and YYNGEE.

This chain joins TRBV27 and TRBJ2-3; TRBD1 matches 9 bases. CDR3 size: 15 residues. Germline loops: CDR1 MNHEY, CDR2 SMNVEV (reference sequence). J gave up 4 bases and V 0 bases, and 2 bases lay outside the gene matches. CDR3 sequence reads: CASSLSGQGPDTQYF. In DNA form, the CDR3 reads TGTGCCAGCAGTTTATCGGGACAGGGTCCAGATACGCAGTATTTT.

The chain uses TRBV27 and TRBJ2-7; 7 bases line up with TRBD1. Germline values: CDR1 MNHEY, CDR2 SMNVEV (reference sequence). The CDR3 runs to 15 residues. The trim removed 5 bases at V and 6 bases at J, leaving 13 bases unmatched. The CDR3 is CASSLVGQLLAEQYF. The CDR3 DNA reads TGTGCCAGCAGTCTCGTGGGACAGCTCCTGGCCGAGCAGTACTTC.

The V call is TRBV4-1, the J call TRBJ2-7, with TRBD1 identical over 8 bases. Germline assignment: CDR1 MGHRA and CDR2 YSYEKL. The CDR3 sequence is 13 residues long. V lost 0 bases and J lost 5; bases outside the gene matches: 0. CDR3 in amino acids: CASSQETGDEQYF. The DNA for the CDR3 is TGCGCCAGCAGCCAAGAGACAGGGGACGAGCAGTACTTC.

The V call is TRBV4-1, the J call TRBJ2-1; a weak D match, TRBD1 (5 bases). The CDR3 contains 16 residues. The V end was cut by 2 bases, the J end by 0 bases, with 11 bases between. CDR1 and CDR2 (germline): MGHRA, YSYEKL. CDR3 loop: CASSQPTESSYNEQFF. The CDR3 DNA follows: TGCGCCAGCAGCCAACCGACAGAAAGCTCCTACAATGAGCAGTTCTTC.

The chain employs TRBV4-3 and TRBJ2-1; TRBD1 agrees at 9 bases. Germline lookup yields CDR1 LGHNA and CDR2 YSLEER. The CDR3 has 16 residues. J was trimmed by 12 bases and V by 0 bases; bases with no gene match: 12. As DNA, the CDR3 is TGCGCCAGCAGCCAAGAACGACAGGGGGTCTTAGGCGTGCAGTTCTTC. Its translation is CASSQERQGVLGVQFF.

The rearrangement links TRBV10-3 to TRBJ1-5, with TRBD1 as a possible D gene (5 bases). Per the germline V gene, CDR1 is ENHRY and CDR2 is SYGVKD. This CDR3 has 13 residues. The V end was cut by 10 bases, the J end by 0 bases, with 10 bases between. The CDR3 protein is CATGRGSNQPQHF. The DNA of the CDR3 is TGTGCCACGGGGAGGGGTAGCAATCAGCCCCAGCATTTT.